This T cell receptor beta chain was recorded in a study of OX40 agonist ivuxolimab in advanced cancers. CDR3 size: 12 residues. Trimming shortened V by 3 bases and J by 2 bases, and 5 bases separated the two germline ends. The germline CDR1 and CDR2 sequences are SNHLY and FYNNEI. Here immunoSEQ multiplex PCR was the method, and the copy in TCRdb shows in-frame clones only, minus some. The data contain roughly 100,000 clones, approximately 85% of them singletons. Baseline was the first blood sampling point, followed by cycle 4 day 1 and cycle 7 day 1. Findings and caveats of the study: Dose levels from 0.1 to 3.0 mg/kg saw CD4+ and CD8+ blood T cells expand clonally by week 6. More expanded clones were found, on average, in CD8+ than in CD4+ T cells.

Concerning this clone: Its antigen is unknown.

This receptor was obtained from an adult with an advanced solid tumor such as melanoma, head and neck, liver or kidney cancer. The sample consisted of CD4+ or CD8+ T cells sorted from blood, taken in a trial of the OX40 agonist ivuxolimab. J is TRBJ2-7 and V is TRBV2, with D hard to call. This chain's CDR3 is CASSDPPYEQYF. In DNA form, the CDR3 reads TGTGCCAGCAGTGATCCCCCCTACGAGCAGTACTTC.